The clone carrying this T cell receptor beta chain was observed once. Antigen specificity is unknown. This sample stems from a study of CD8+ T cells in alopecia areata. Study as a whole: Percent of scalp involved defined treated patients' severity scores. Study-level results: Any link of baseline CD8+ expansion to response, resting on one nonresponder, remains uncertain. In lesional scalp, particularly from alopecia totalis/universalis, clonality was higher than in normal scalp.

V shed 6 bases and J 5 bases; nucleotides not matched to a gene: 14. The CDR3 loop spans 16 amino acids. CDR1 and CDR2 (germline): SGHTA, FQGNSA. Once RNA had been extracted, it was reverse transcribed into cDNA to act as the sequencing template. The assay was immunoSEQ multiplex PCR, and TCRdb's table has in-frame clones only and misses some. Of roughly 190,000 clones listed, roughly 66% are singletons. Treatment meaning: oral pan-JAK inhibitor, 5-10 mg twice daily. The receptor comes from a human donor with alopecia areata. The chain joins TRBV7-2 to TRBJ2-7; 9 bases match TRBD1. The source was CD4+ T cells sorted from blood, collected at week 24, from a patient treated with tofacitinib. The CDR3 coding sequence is TGTGCCAGCAGACCATTGACAGGGGGACTCCCCCACGAGCAGTACTTC. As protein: CASRPLTGGLPHEQYF.